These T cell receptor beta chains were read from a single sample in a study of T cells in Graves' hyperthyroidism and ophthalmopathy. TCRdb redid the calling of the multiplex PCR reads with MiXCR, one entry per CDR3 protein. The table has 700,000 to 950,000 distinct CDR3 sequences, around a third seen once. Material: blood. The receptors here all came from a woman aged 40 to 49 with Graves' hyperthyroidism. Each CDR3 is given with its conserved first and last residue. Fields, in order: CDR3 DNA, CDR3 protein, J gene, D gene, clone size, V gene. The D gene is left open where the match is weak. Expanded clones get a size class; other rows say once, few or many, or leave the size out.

TGTGCCAGCAGTTACTCGGGCAGGGGGGTGACAGGGGCCAACGTCCTGACTTTC CASSYSGRGVTGANVLTF TRBJ2-6 NA many TRBV6-5
TGTGCCAGCAGTGAAGATGAGACAGGGCGGTATTTGTCTGGCCCCTACGAGCAGTACTTC CASSEDETGRYLSGPYEQYF TRBJ2-7 TRBD1 NA TRBV2
TGTGCCAGCAGTGGGACAGGGCAGTACAATCAGCCCCAGCATTTT CASSGTGQYNQPQHF TRBJ1-5 TRBD1 many TRBV2
TGTGCCAGCAGTCCGACGACAGGGAGGGGACAGCCCCAGCATTTT CASSPTTGRGQPQHF TRBJ1-5 TRBD1 many TRBV6-2/TRBV6-3
TGTGCCAGCGGGTACAGACAGGGGTGCGGCCGAGCGAGCACTGAAGCTTTCTTT CASGYRQGCGRASTEAFF TRBJ1-1 TRBD1 NA TRBV6-6
TGTGCCAGCAGCCCTCGTACTAGCGGGGGTGCCGAGCAGTACTTC CASSPRTSGGAEQYF TRBJ2-7 TRBD2 NA TRBV27
TGTGCCAGCAGCTTAGACCAGCGCATGAACACTGAAGCTTTCTTT CASSLDQRMNTEAFF TRBJ1-1 NA many TRBV13
TGTGCCAGCAGCCCGGACAGGGCAATGGCCGGGGAGCTGTTTTTT CASSPDRAMAGELFF TRBJ2-2 TRBD1 NA TRBV6-5
TGCGCCAGCAGCTGGTTCGGGGACCTAAGGACAGATACGCAGTATTTT CASSWFGDLRTDTQYF TRBJ2-3 NA NA TRBV5-1
TGTGCCAGCAGCTTAGAGGGGACTCAGCCCCCCCTCCACTTT CASSLEGTQPPLHF TRBJ1-6 NA NA TRBV11-2
TGTGCCACCGAAGAGGACGGGCTCTACGAGCAGTACTTC CATEEDGLYEQYF TRBJ2-7 NA many TRBV10-3
TGTGCCAGCAGCCCCCCGGGGTGGGACTCTGGGGCCAACGTCCTGACTTTC CASSPPGWDSGANVLTF TRBJ2-6 NA many TRBV7-3
TGTGCCAGCAGCGCCCAATTTCAGGAATCACCCCTCCACTTT CASSAQFQESPLHF TRBJ1-6 NA many TRBV9
TGTGCCAGCAGCTTAGATGGGTACTCTAATGAAAAACTGTTTTTT CASSLDGYSNEKLFF TRBJ1-4 NA many TRBV7-9
TGTGCCAGCAGAAAGGGGCTCCAGCGGGAGGTCCGAGAGACCCAGTACTTC CASRKGLQREVRETQYF TRBJ2-5 TRBD2 many TRBV5-4